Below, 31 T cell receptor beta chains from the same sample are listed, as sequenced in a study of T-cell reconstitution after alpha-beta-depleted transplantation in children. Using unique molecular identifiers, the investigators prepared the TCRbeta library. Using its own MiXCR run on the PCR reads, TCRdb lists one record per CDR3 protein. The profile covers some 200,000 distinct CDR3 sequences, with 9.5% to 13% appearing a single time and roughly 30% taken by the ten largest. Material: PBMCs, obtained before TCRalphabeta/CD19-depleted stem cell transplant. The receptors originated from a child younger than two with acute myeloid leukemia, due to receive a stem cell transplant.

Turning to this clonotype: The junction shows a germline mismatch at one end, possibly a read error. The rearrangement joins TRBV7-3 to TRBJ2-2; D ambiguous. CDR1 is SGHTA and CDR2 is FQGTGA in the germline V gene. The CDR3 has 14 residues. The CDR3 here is CASSSLMNTRELFF. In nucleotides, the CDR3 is TGTGCCAGCAGCTCCCTGATGAACACCCGGGAGCTGTTTTTT.

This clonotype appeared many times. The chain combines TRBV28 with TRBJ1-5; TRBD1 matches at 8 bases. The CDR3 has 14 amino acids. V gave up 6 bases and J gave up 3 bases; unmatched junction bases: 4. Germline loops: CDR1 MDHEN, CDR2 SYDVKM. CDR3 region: CASRNRGVNQPQHF. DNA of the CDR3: TGTGCCAGCAGGAACAGGGGGGTCAATCAGCCCCAGCATTTT.

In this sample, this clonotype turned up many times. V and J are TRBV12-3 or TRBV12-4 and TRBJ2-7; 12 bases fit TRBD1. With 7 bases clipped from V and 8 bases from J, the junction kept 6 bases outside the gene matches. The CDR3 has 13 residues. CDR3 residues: CASNTGTGGKQYF. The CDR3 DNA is TGTGCCAGCAATACCGGGACAGGGGGCAAGCAGTACTTC.

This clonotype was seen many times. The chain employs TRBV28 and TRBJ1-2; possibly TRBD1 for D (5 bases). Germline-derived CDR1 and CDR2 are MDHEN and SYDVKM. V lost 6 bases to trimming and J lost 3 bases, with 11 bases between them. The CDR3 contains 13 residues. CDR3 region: CASSPGGDYGYTF. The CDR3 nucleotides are TGTGCCAGCAGCCCGGGGGGGGACTATGGCTACACCTTC.

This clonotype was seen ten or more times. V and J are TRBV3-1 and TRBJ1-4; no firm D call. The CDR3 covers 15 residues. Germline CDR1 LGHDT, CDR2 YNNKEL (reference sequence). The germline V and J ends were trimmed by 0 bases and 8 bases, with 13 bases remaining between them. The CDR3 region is CASSQDYNRLEKLFF. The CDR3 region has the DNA TGTGCCAGCAGCCAAGACTACAATAGACTAGAAAAACTGTTTTTT.

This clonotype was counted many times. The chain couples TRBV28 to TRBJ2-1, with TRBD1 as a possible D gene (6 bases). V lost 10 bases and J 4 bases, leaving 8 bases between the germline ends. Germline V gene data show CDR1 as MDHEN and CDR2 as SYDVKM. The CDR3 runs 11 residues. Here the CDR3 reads CATDRYNEQFF. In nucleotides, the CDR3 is TGTGCCACCGACAGGTACAATGAGCAGTTCTTC.

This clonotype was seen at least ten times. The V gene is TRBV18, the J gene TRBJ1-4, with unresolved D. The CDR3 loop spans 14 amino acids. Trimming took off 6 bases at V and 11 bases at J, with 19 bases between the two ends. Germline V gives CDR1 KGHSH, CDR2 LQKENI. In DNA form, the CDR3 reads TGTGCCAGCTCTATCGACGGGAGTAACGGGAAACTGTTTTTT. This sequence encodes CASSIDGSNGKLFF.

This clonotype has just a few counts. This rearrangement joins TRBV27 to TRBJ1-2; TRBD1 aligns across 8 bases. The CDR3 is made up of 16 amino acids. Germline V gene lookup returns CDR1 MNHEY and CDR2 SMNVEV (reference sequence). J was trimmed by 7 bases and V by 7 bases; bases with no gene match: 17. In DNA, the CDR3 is TGTGCCAGCACCCAAAGGGGCCAGGGGGCGTTTGGTGGCTACACCTTC. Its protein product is CASTQRGQGAFGGYTF.

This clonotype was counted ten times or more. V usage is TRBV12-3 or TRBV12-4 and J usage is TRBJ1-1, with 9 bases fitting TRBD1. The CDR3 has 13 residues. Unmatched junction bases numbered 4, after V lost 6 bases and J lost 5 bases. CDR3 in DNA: TGTGCCAGCAGCGACAGGGGGTGGACTGAAGCTTTCTTT. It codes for CASSDRGWTEAFF.

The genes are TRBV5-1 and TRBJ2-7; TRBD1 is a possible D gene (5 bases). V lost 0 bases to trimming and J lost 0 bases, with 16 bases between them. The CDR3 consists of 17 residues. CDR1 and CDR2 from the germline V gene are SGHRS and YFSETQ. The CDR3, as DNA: TGCGCCAGCAGCTTGGGGCTCCAGGGTCGAAGCTCCTACGAGCAGTACTTC. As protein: CASSLGLQGRSSYEQYF.

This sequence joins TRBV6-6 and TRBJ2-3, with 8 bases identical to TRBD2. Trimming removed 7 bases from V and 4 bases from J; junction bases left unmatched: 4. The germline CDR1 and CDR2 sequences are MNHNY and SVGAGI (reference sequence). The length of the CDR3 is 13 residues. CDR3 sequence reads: CASMAGGSDTQYF. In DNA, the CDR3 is TGTGCCAGCATGGCGGGAGGCTCAGATACGCAGTATTTT.

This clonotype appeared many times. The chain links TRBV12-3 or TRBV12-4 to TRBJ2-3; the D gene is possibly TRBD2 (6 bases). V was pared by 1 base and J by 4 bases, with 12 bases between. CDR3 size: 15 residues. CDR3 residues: CASSLGGVRADTQYF. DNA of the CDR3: TGTGCCAGCAGTTTAGGGGGGGTTAGGGCAGATACGCAGTATTTT.

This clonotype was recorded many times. The CDR3 sequence is CASSPRASGSYEQYF. DNA for the CDR3: TGTGCCAGCAGCCCCAGGGCTAGCGGCTCCTACGAGCAGTACTTC. The V gene is TRBV5-6, the J gene TRBJ2-7; 7 bases agree with TRBD2. Germline V lookup: CDR1 SGHDT, CDR2 YYEEEE. The CDR3 runs to 15 residues. V shed 4 bases and J 0 bases; nucleotides not matched to a gene: 7.

CDR3 amino acids: CASSQEPRDIWDENTIYF. The CDR3 DNA sequence: TGCGCCAGCAGCCAAGAACCTCGGGACATCTGGGACGAAAACACCATATATTTT. The V call is TRBV4-1, the J call TRBJ1-3; maybe TRBD1 (6 bases). The length of the CDR3 is 18 residues. Germline V gives CDR1 MGHRA, CDR2 YSYEKL. V gave up 0 bases and J gave up 6 bases, with 21 bases separating them.

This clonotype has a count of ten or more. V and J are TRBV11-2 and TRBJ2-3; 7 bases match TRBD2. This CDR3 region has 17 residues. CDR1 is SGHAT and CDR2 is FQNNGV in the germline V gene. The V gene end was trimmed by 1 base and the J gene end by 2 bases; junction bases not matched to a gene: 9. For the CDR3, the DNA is TGTGCCAGCAGCTTAGTTCGAGGGAGCGGGGACACAGATACGCAGTATTTT. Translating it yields CASSLVRGSGDTDTQYF.

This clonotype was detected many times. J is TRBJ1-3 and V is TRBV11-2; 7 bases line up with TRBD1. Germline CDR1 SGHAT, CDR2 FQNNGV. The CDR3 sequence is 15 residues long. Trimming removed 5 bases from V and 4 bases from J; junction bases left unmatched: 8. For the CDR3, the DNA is TGTGCCAGCAGCCTAACCGACAGGGCCGGAAACACCATATATTTT. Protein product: CASSLTDRAGNTIYF.

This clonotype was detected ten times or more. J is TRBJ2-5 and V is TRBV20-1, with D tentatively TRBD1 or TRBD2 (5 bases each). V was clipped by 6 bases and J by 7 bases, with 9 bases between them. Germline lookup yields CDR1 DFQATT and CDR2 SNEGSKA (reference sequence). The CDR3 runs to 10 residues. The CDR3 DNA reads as TGCAGTGCCACGAGGGGGACCCAGTACTTC. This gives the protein CSATRGTQYF.

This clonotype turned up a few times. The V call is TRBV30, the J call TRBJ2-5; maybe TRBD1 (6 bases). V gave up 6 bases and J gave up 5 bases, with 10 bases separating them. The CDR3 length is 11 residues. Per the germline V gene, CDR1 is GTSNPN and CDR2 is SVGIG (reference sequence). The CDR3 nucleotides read TGTGCCTGCGGGACACCCGAGACCCAGTACTTC. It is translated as CACGTPETQYF.

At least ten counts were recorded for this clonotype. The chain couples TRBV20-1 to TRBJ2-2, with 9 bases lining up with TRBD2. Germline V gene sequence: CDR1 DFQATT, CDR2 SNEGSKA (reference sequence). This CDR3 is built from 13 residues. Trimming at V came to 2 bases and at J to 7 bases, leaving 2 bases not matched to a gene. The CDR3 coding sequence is TGCAGTGCTAGAAAGACTAGCGGCGGGGAGCTGTTTTTT. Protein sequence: CSARKTSGGELFF.

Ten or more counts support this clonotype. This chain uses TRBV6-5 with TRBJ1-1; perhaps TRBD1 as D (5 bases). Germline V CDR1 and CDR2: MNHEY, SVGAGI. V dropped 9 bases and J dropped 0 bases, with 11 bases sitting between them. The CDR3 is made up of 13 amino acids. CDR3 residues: CASKGTVNTEAFF. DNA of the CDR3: TGTGCCAGTAAGGGGACGGTGAACACTGAAGCTTTCTTT.

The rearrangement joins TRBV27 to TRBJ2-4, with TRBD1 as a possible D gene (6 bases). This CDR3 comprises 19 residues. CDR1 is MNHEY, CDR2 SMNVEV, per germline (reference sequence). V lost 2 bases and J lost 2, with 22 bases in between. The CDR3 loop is CASSLRPDRPTSTKNIQYF. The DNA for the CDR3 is TGTGCCAGCAGTTTACGGCCGGACAGACCGACCTCCACCAAAAACATTCAGTACTTC.

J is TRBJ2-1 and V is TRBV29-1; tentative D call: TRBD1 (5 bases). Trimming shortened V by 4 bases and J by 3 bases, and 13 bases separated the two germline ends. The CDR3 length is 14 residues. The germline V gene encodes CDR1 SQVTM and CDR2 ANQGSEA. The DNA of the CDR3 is TGCAGCGTTGTCCGTCTTCAGGGCTACAATGAGCAGTTCTTC. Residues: CSVVRLQGYNEQFF.

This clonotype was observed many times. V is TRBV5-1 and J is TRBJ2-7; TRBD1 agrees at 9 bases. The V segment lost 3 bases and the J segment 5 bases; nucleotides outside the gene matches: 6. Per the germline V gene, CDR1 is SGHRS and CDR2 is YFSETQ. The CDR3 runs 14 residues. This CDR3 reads CASSWGTGSNEQYF. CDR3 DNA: TGCGCCAGCAGCTGGGGGACAGGGAGCAACGAGCAGTACTTC.

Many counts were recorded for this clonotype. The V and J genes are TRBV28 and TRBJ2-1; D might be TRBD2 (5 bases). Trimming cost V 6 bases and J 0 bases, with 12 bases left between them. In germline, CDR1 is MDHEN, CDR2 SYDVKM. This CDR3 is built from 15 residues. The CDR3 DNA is TGTGCCAGCAGCTTTAGCGAGGGCTCCTACAATGAGCAGTTCTTC. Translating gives CASSFSEGSYNEQFF. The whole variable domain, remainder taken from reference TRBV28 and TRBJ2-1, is DVKVTQSSRYLVKRTGEKVFLECVQDMDHENMFWYRQDPGLGLRLIYFSYDVKMKEKGDIPEGYSVSREKKERFSLILESASTNQTSMYLCASSFSEGSYNEQFFGPGTRLTVL.

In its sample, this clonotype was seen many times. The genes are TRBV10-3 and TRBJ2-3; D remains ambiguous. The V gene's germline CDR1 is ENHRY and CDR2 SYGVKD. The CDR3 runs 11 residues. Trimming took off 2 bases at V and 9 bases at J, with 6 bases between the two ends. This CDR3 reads CAISEGSTQYF. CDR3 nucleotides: TGTGCCATCAGTGAGGGCTCAACGCAGTATTTT.

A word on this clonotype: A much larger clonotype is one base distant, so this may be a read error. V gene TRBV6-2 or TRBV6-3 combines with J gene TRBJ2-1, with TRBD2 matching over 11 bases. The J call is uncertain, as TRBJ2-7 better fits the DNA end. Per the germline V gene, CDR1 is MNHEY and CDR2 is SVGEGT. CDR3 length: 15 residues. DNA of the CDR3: TGTGCCAGCAGTGGACCGGGACTAGCGGCTTTCGAGCAGTACTTC. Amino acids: CASSGPGLAAFEQYF.

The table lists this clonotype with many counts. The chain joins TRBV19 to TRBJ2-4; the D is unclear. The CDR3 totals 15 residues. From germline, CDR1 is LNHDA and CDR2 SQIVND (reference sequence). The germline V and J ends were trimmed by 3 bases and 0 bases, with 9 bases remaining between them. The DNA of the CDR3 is TGTGCCAGTAGTATGGTGACGATAGCCAAAAACATTCAGTACTTC. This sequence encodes CASSMVTIAKNIQYF.

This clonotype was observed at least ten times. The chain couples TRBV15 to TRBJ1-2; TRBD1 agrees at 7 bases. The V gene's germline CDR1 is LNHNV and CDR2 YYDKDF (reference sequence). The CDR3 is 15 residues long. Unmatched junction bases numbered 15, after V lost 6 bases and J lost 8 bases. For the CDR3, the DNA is TGTGCCACCAGTTCCTACGGGACAGTCGGGGGCGGCTACACCTTC. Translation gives CATSSYGTVGGGYTF. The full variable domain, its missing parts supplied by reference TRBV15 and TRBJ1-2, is DAMVIQNPRYQVTQFGKPVTLSCSQTLNHNVMYWYQQKSSQAPKLLFHYYDKDFNNEADTPDNFQSRRPNTSFCFLDIRSPGLGDTAMYLCATSSYGTVGGGYTFGSGTRLTVV.

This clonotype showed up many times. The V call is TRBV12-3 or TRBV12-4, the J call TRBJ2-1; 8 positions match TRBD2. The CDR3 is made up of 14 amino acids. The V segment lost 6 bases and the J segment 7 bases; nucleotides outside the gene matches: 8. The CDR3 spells CASRISGEANEQFF. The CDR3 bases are TGTGCCAGCAGGATTAGCGGGGAGGCTAATGAGCAGTTCTTC.

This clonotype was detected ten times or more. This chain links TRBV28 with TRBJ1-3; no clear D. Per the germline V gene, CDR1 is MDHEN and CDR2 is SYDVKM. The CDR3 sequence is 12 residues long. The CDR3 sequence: CVRPGSGNTIYF. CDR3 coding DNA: TGTGTCCGCCCTGGCTCTGGAAACACCATATATTTT.

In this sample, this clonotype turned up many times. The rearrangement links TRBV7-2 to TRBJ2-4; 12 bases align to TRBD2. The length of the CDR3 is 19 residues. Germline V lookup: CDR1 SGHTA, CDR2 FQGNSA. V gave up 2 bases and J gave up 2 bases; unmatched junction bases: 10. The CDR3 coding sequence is TGTGCCAGCAGCTTAATAGCTAGCGGGAGGGCGCGATCCAAAAACATTCAGTACTTC. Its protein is CASSLIASGRARSKNIQYF. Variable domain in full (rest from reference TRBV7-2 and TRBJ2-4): GAGVSQSPSNKVTEKGKDVELRCDPISGHTALYWYRQSLGQGLEFLIYFQGNSAPDKSGLPSDRFSAERTGGSVSTLTIQRTQQEDSAVYLCASSLIASGRARSKNIQYFGAGTRLSVL.